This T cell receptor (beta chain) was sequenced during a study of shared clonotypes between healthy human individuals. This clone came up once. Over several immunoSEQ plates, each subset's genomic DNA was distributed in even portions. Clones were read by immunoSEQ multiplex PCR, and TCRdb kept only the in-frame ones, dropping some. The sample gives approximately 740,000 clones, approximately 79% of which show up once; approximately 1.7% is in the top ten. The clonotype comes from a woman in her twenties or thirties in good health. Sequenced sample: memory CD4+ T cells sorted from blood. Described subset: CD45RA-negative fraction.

The CDR3 loop is CASSSYPDSRWTEAFF. The CDR3 DNA follows: TGTGCCAGCAGTTCTTATCCCGACAGCAGGTGGACTGAAGCTTTCTTT. This chain joins TRBV6-6 and TRBJ1-1; D may be TRBD1 (5 bases). The germline V gene encodes CDR1 MNHNY and CDR2 SVGAGI (reference sequence). Trimming cost V 4 bases and J 5 bases, with 20 bases left between them. The CDR3 contains 16 residues.